Below, 2 T cell receptor beta chains from the same sample are listed, as sequenced in a study of Graves' ophthalmopathy and Graves' hyperthyroidism. Amplification of TCR beta CDR3 regions used RNA transcripts. First-round RT-PCR relied on HTBI primers, and a second-round multiplex PCR came next. MiXCR was run by TCRdb on the multiplex PCR reads, yielding one entry per CDR3 protein. The table shows roughly 400,000 distinct CDR3 sequences, with roughly a sixth occurring only once. Sequencing was carried out using peripheral blood. Receptors were obtained from an adult woman with stable Graves' hyperthyroidism.

On this clonotype itself: Given a much more abundant clone one base away, this may be a read error. The chain carries TRBV20-1 and TRBJ1-2; D call uncertain. The CDR3 contains 13 residues. Germline V gene data show CDR1 as DFQATT and CDR2 as SNEGSKA (reference sequence). CDR3 region: CSARGDSNCGYTF. As DNA, the CDR3 is TGCAGTGCTAGAGGGGATTCTAACTGTGGCTACACCTTC.

This clonotype was recorded a few times. DNA for the CDR3: TGCGCCAGCAGCCCTCGGTTTGAGACAGGGGTCCACGAGCAGTACTTC. This translates into CASSPRFETGVHEQYF. The genes are TRBV5-1 and TRBJ2-7; TRBD1 aligns across 8 bases. Germline CDR1 is SGHRS and CDR2 is YFSETQ. The CDR3 contains 16 residues. V lost 4 bases to trimming and J lost 5 bases; unmatched junction nucleotides: 14.